This T cell receptor beta chain stems from a study of siplizumab effects on memory and regulatory T cells. The CDR3 totals 15 residues. Germline V gene sequence: CDR1 SGHRS, CDR2 YFSETQ. V was cut by 4 bases and J by 4 bases, with 14 bases left in between. The table came from immunoSEQ multiplex PCR; TCRdb's copy has only in-frame clones and leaves some out. This table has over 100,000 clones, about 90% appearing once. The sample comprised Tregs sorted from blood. This TCR derives from a human donor in good health. V and J are TRBV5-1 and TRBJ1-4; perhaps TRBD1 as D (6 bases). The CDR3 loop reads CASSPGTYNNEKLFF. DNA for the CDR3: TGCGCCAGCAGCCCGGGGACATACAATAATGAAAAACTGTTTTTT.